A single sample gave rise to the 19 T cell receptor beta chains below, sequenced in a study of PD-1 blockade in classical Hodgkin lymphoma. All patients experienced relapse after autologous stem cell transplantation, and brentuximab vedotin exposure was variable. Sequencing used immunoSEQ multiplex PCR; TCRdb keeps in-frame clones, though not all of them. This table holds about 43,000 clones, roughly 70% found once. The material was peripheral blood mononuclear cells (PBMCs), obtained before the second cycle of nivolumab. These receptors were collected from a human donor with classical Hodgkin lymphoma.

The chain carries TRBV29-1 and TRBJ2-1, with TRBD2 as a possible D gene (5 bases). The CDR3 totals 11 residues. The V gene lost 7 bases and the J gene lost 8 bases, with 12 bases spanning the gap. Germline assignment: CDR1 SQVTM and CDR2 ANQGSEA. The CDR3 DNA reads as TGCAGCGGTGGACTTTCTGATGAGCAGTTCTTC. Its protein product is CSGGLSDEQFF.

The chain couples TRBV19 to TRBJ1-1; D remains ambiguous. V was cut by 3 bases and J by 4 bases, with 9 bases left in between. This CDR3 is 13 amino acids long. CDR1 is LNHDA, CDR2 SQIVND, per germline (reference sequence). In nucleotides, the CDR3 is TGTGCCAGTAGTATGTCCTCTTCCACTGAAGCTTTCTTT. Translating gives CASSMSSSTEAFF.

CDR3 protein: CASSIGTSYEQYF. Here the CDR3 DNA reads TGTGCCAGCAGCATCGGGACTTCCTACGAGCAGTACTTC. The V gene is TRBV9, the J gene TRBJ2-7; D may be TRBD2 (6 bases). Trimming shortened V by 4 bases and J by 1 base, and 9 bases separated the two germline ends. There are 13 residues in the CDR3. The germline gives CDR1 SGDLS, CDR2 YYNGEE.

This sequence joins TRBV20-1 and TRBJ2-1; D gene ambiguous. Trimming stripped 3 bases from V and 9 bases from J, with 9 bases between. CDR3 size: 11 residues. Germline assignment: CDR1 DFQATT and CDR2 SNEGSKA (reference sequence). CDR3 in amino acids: CSASLRSEQFF. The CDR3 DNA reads TGCAGTGCTAGCCTCAGGAGTGAGCAGTTCTTC.

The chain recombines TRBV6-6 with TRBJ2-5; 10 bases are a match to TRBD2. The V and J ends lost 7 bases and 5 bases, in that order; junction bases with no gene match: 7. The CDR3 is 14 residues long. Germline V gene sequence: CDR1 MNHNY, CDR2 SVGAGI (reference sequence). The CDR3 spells CASTLAGGRETQYF. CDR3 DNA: TGTGCCAGCACCTTAGCGGGGGGAAGGGAGACCCAGTACTTC.

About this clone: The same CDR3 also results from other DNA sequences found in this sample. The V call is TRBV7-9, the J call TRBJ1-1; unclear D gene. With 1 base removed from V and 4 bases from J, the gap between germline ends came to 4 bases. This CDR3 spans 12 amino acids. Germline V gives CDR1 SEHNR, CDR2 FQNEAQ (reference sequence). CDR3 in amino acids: CASSLVVTEAFF. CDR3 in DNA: TGTGCCAGCAGCTTAGTTGTCACTGAAGCTTTCTTT.

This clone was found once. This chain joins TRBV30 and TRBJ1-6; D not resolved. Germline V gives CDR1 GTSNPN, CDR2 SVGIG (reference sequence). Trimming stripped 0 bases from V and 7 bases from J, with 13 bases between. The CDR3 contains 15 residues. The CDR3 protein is CAWSVRRRWNSPLHF. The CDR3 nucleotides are TGTGCCTGGAGTGTACGTAGACGGTGGAATTCACCCCTCCACTTT. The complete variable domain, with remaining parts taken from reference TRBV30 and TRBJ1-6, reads SQTIHQWPATLVQPVGSPLSLECTVEGTSNPNLYWYRQAAGRGLQLLFYSVGIGQISSEVPQNLSASRPQDRQFILSSKKLLLSDSGFYLCAWSVRRRWNSPLHFGNGTRLTVT.

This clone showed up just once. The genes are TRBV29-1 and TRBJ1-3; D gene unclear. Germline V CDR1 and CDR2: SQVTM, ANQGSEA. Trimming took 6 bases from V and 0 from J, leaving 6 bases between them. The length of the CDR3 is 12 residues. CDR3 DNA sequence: TGCAGCGTGACGAACTCTGGAAACACCATATATTTT. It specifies CSVTNSGNTIYF.

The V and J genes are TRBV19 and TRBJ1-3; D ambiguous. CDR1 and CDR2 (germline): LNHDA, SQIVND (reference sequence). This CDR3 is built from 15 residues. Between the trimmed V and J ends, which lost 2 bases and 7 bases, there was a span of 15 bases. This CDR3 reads CASSIRLNSGNTIYF. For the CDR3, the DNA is TGTGCCAGTAGTATACGTTTGAACAGTGGGAACACCATATATTTT.

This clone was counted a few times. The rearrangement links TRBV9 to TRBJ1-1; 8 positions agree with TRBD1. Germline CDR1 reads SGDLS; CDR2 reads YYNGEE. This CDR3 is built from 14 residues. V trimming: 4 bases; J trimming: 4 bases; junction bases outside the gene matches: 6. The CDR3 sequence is CASSHGQGSTEAFF. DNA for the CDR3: TGTGCCAGCAGCCATGGACAGGGAAGCACTGAAGCTTTCTTT.

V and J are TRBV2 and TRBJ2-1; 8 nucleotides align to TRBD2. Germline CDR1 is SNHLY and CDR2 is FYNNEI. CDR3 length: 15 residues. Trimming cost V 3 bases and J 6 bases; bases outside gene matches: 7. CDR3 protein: CASSERTSRGNEQFF. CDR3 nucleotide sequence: TGTGCCAGCAGTGAGAGGACTAGCCGGGGCAATGAGCAGTTCTTC.

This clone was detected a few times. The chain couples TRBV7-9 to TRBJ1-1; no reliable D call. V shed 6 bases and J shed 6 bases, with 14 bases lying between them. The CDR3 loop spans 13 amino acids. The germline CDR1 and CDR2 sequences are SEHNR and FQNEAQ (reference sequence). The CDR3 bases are TGTGCCAGCAGACTCATCACGAAGGCTGAAGCTTTCTTT. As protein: CASRLITKAEAFF.

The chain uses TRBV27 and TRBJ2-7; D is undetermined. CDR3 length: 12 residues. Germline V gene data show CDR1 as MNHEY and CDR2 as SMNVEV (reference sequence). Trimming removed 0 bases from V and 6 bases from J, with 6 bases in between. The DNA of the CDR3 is TGTGCCAGCAGTTTATCCAGAGGCGAGCAGTACTTC. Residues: CASSLSRGEQYF.

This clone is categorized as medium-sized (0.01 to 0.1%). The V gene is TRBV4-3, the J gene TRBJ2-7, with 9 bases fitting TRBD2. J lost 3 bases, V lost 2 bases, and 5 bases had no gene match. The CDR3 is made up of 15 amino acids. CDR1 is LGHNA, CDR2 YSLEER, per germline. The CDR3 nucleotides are TGCGCCAGCAGCCAACTGACTAGCGGAAGCTACGAGCAGTACTTC. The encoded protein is CASSQLTSGSYEQYF.

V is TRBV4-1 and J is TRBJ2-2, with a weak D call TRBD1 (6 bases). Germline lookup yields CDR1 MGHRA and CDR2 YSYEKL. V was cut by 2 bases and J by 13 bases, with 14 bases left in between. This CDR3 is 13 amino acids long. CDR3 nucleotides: TGCGCCAGCAGCCAAACACAGGGCGGTCGGCTGTTTTTT. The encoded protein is CASSQTQGGRLFF.

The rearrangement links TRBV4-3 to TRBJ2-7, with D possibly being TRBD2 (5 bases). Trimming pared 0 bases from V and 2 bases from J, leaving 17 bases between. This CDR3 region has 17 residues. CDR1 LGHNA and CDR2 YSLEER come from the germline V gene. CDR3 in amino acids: CASSQDFLSGETYEQYF. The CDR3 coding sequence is TGCGCCAGCAGCCAAGATTTCCTGAGCGGAGAAACCTACGAGCAGTACTTC.

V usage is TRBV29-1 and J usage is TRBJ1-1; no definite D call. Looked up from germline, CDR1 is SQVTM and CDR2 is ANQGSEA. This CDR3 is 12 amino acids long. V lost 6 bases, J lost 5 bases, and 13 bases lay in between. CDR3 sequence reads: CSVLGEGTEAFF. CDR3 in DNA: TGCAGCGTCCTCGGGGAAGGGACTGAAGCTTTCTTT.

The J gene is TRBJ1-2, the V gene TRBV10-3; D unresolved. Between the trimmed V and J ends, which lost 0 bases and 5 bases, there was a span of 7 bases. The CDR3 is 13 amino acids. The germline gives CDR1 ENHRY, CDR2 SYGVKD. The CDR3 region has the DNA TGTGCCATCAGTGAGTCATCGGGGTATGGCTACACCTTC. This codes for CAISESSGYGYTF.

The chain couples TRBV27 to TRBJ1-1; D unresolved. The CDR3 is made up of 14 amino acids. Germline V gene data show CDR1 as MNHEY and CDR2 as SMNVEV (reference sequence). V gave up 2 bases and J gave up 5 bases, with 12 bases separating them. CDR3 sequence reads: CASSLIAGGTEAFF. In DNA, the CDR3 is TGTGCCAGCAGTTTAATAGCCGGAGGTACTGAAGCTTTCTTT.